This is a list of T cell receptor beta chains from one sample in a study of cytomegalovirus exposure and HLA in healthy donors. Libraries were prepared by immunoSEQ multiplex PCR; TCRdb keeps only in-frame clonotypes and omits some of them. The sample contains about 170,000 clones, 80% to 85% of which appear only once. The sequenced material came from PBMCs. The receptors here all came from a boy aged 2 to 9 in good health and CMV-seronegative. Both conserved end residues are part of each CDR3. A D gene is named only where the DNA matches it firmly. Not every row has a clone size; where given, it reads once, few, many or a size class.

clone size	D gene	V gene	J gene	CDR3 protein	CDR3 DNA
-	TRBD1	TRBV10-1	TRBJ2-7	CARLDRGPYF	TGCGCCAGGCTAGACAGGGGCCCGTACTTC
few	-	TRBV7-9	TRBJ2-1	CASSLEANEQFF	TGTGCCAGCAGCCTAGAAGCCAATGAGCAGTTCTTC
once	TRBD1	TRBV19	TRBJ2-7	CASRNRGSYEQYF	TGTGCCAGTAGAAACAGGGGTTCCTACGAGCAGTACTTC
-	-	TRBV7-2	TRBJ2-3	CASSRRGRGPDTQYF	TGTGCCAGCAGCCGTCGGGGCAGGGGCCCAGATACGCAGTATTTT
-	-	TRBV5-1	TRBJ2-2	CASSYQRTAGELFF	TGCGCCAGCAGCTATCAGAGGACAGCCGGGGAGCTGTTTTTT
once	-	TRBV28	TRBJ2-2	CASSWTLGGTGELFF	TGTGCCAGCAGTTGGACCCTGGGGGGCACCGGGGAGCTGTTTTTT
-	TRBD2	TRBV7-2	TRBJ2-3	CASSPRTSGSLADTQYF	TGTGCCAGCAGCCCGCGGACTAGCGGGAGTCTCGCAGATACGCAGTATTTT
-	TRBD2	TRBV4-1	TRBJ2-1	CASSQHGRPGRAVYEQFF	TGCGCCAGCAGCCAACACGGCCGACCCGGGAGGGCCGTCTATGAGCAGTTCTTC
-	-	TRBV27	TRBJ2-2	CASSGMNTGELFF	TGTGCCAGCAGCGGGATGAACACCGGGGAGCTGTTTTTT
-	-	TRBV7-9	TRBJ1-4	CASSSRGGSGEKLFF	TGTGCCAGCAGCTCGCGTGGGGGTAGCGGTGAAAAACTGTTTTTT
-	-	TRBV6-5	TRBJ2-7	CASRQGVHSYEQYF	TGTGCCAGCAGGCAGGGCGTCCACTCCTACGAGCAGTACTTC
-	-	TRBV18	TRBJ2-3	CASSPLANTQYF	TGTGCCAGCTCACCCCTAGCAAATACGCAGTATTTT
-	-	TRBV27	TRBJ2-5	CASGTGGGLRETQYF	TGTGCCAGCGGCACGGGTGGGGGCCTTAGGGAGACCCAGTACTTC